The 26 T cell receptor beta chains below come from one sample, sequenced in a study of blood T cells in healthy people across ages. With a J-beta primer mix and a sample-barcoded 5' primer, a second PCR ran roughly 7 to 11 cycles. MiXCR, run by TCRdb on the 5' RACE reads, gives a single entry per CDR3 protein. The top ten clones hold about 30% of a sample with about 290,000 distinct CDR3 sequences, 25% to 30% of them seen once. Sequences were obtained from blood. The receptors derive from a woman between 65 and 79 years old in good health.

This chain links TRBV7-9 with TRBJ2-5; D possibly matches TRBD1 or TRBD2 (6 bases each). This CDR3 region has 17 residues. V lost 5 bases, J lost 11 bases, and 30 bases lay in between. Germline values: CDR1 SEHNR, CDR2 FQNEAQ (reference sequence). CDR3 sequence (DNA): TGTGCCAGCAGCCCTAAAGGGCCTAGCGAAGTCAGGGGAGAGCAGTACTTC. Its translation: CASSPKGPSEVRGEQYF. The complete variable domain, with remaining parts taken from reference TRBV7-9 and TRBJ2-5, reads DTGVSQNPRHKITKRGQNVTFRCDPISEHNRLYWYRQTLGQGPEFLTYFQNEAQLEKSRLLSDRFSAERPKGSFSTLEIQRTEQGDSAMYLCASSPKGPSEVRGEQYFGPGTRLLVL.

The chain carries TRBV6-1 and TRBJ2-3, with TRBD1 as a possible D gene (6 bases). Germline CDR1 reads MNHNS; CDR2 reads SASEGT. CDR3 length: 17 amino acids. V lost 4 bases, J lost 0 bases, and 17 bases lay in between. The DNA for the CDR3 is TGTGCCAGCAGTGTGGAGACAGGCGTGACTAGCACAGATACGCAGTATTTT. Amino acids: CASSVETGVTSTDTQYF.

This clonotype was detected only a few times. The genes are TRBV12-3 or TRBV12-4 and TRBJ2-3; D call uncertain. The CDR3 loop spans 11 amino acids. V lost 5 bases, J lost 5 bases, and 5 bases lay in between. As DNA, the CDR3 is TGTGCCAGCAGTCCTAAAGATACGCAGTATTTT. It yields the protein CASSPKDTQYF.

In its sample, this clonotype was seen a few times. The chain joins TRBV5-1 to TRBJ2-6; D unresolved. The CDR3 has 15 amino acids. CDR1 is SGHRS, CDR2 YFSETQ, per germline. The germline V and J ends were trimmed by 3 bases and 0 bases, with 7 bases remaining between them. CDR3 DNA: TGCGCCAGCAGCTACTACCTCTCTGGGGCCAACGTCCTGACTTTC. It codes for CASSYYLSGANVLTF.

This clonotype has only a few counts. The CDR3 reads CASSKGRVNTGELFF. The CDR3 DNA follows: TGTGCCAGCAGCAAGGGACGGGTGAACACCGGGGAGCTGTTTTTT. The gene calls are TRBV6-2 or TRBV6-3 and TRBJ2-2; perhaps D is TRBD1 or TRBD2 (5 bases each). This CDR3 is built from 15 residues. The V end was cut by 6 bases, the J end by 1 base, with 12 bases between. Germline-derived CDR1 and CDR2 are MNHEY and SVGEGT.

This clonotype was seen a handful of times. The genes are TRBV11-2 and TRBJ2-5; D gene ambiguous. The ends were cut back, 2 bases at V and 4 bases at J, with 11 bases in the middle. Germline CDR1 and CDR2: SGHAT and FQNNGV. CDR3 length: 14 amino acids. The CDR3 DNA reads as TGTGCCAGCAGCTTATGGGGTAATAGAGAGACCCAGTACTTC. Protein sequence: CASSLWGNRETQYF. The full variable domain, rest sourced from reference TRBV11-2 and TRBJ2-5, is EAGVAQSPRYKIIEKRQSVAFWCNPISGHATLYWYQQILGQGPKLLIQFQNNGVVDDSQLPKDRFSAERLKGVDSTLKIQPAKLEDSAVYLCASSLWGNRETQYFGPGTRLLVL.

The chain uses TRBV7-2 and TRBJ2-3; D is possibly TRBD1 or TRBD2 (5 bases each). The ends were cut back, 6 bases at V and 7 bases at J, with 14 bases in the middle. The V gene's germline CDR1 is SGHTA and CDR2 FQGNSA. The CDR3 length is 13 residues. The CDR3 nucleotides read TGTGCCAGCAGTGAACGGGACGTAAATACGCAGTATTTT. Its protein product is CASSERDVNTQYF.

The chain is built from TRBV10-3 and TRBJ2-5, with D perhaps TRBD1 (6 bases). Trimming cost V 1 base and J 5 bases, with 11 bases left between them. The CDR3 is 14 residues long. In germline, CDR1 is ENHRY, CDR2 SYGVKD. CDR3 coding DNA: TGTGCCATCAGTGAGTTCAGGGGCGCGGAGACCCAGTACTTC. This codes for CAISEFRGAETQYF.

This clonotype was observed a handful of times. This chain links TRBV9 with TRBJ2-1; D is unresolved. The length of the CDR3 is 17 residues. Between the trimmed V and J ends, which lost 4 bases and 3 bases, there was a span of 20 bases. Germline V gene sequence: CDR1 SGDLS, CDR2 YYNGEE. The CDR3 region is CASSSFDVQKVYNEQFF. The CDR3 DNA reads TGTGCCAGCAGCTCATTCGACGTCCAGAAGGTCTACAATGAGCAGTTCTTC.

The rearrangement uses TRBV7-8 and TRBJ2-5; 7 bases map to TRBD2. V was pared by 4 bases and J by 2 bases, with 16 bases of the junction left unmatched. Germline V gene sequence: CDR1 SGHVS, CDR2 FQNEAQ. The CDR3 has 18 amino acids. The CDR3 DNA is TGTGCCAGCAGCTCGGATTCTAGCGGAGGGGAACAACAAGAGACCCAGTACTTC. Protein sequence: CASSSDSSGGEQQETQYF.

The chain links TRBV5-1 to TRBJ1-1; the match to TRBD1 covers 10 bases. V was clipped by 4 bases and J by 0 bases; unmatched bases: 9. Per germline, CDR1 SGHRS and CDR2 YFSETQ. CDR3 length equals 17 residues. The CDR3 nucleotides are TGCGCCAGCAGCCCCCCGAGACAGGGGGCGATGAACACTGAAGCTTTCTTT. Encoded protein: CASSPPRQGAMNTEAFF.

This clonotype was seen a handful of times. Compared with germline, one end of the junction differs, possibly owing to a read error. V and J are TRBV5-1 and TRBJ2-5; D unresolved. The DNA end favors TRBJ2-7, so the J call may be wrong. Germline V gives CDR1 SGHRS, CDR2 YFSETQ. CDR3 length: 13 amino acids. CDR3: CASSLEASYEQYF. The CDR3 region has the DNA TGTGCCAGCAGCTTAGAGGCATCCTACGAGCAGTACTTC.

V is TRBV6-2 or TRBV6-3 and J is TRBJ1-2; D is uncertain. The CDR3 is 16 residues long. The germline gives CDR1 MNHEY, CDR2 SVGEGT. The V and J ends lost 6 bases and 2 bases respectively, with 19 bases between them. The CDR3 DNA follows: TGTGCCAGCAGAACCCACCTTAAGGCAGCGAACTATGGCTACACCTTC. Translated: CASRTHLKAANYGYTF.

This clonotype has just a few counts. The chain has TRBV28 and TRBJ2-5, with D possibly TRBD1 on 5 matching bases. The J call is uncertain, as TRBJ2-7 better fits the DNA end. CDR1 and CDR2 from the germline V gene are MDHEN and SYDVKM. The CDR3 consists of 15 residues. CDR3 in DNA: TGTGCCAGCACCGACATCATAGGGGCAAGATACGAGCAGTACTTC. This translates into CASTDIIGARYEQYF.

This clonotype was picked up a small number of times. The genes are TRBV7-8 and TRBJ2-3; 9 bases align to TRBD2. V lost 2 bases to trimming and J lost 2 bases; unmatched junction nucleotides: 5. From germline, CDR1 is SGHVS and CDR2 FQNEAQ. CDR3 size: 16 residues. The CDR3 nucleotides are TGTGCCAGCAGCTTATTCCTAGCGGGACTCACAGATACGCAGTATTTT. Translation gives CASSLFLAGLTDTQYF.

This chain connects TRBV3-1 to TRBJ2-3; D is perhaps TRBD1 (6 bases). Per germline, CDR1 LGHDT and CDR2 YNNKEL (reference sequence). The V gene lost 4 bases and the J gene lost 4 bases, with 18 bases spanning the gap. The CDR3 runs 16 residues. The DNA for the CDR3 is TGTGCCAGCAGCCTCATCCGGACAGAAGGCGCAGATACGCAGTATTTT. Protein product: CASSLIRTEGADTQYF.

This clonotype was observed many times. V gene TRBV20-1 combines with J gene TRBJ1-4, with D possibly being TRBD1 (5 bases). There are 13 residues in the CDR3. The V end lost 5 bases, the J end lost 2 bases, and 9 bases lay between the germline ends. Germline CDR1 is DFQATT and CDR2 is SNEGSKA (reference sequence). The CDR3 spells CSAYRDTNEKLFF. CDR3 in DNA: TGCAGTGCTTACCGGGACACTAATGAAAAACTGTTTTTT.

V and J are TRBV14 and TRBJ2-7, with TRBD2 identical over 12 bases. CDR3 length: 15 amino acids. Germline assignment: CDR1 SGHDN and CDR2 FVKESK. V dropped 4 bases and J dropped 7; count of bases not matched to a gene: 8. CDR3 residues: CASSLWTSGMGEQYF. In nucleotides, the CDR3 is TGTGCCAGCAGCCTTTGGACTAGCGGGATGGGTGAGCAGTACTTC.

The sample holds a few counts of this clonotype. V and J are TRBV20-1 and TRBJ2-5; D is uncertain. The CDR3 runs 14 residues. The germline V gene has CDR1 DFQATT and CDR2 SNEGSKA (reference sequence). V was clipped by 1 base and J by 2 bases, with 11 bases between them. CDR3 bases: TGCAGTGCTAGAGGGAACGGGCTACAAGAGACCCAGTACTTC. Translating gives CSARGNGLQETQYF.

The chain joins TRBV27 to TRBJ1-4; 9 bases fit TRBD1. Germline-derived CDR1 and CDR2 are MNHEY and SMNVEV (reference sequence). CDR3 size: 14 residues. Trimming at V came to 5 bases and at J to 6 bases, leaving 4 bases not matched to a gene. CDR3 in amino acids: CASSRRQGDEKLFF. The CDR3 DNA follows: TGTGCCAGCAGTCGCCGACAGGGGGATGAAAAACTGTTTTTT. The full variable domain, rest sourced from reference TRBV27 and TRBJ1-4, is EAQVTQNPRYLITVTGKKLTVTCSQNMNHEYMSWYRQDPGLGLRQIYYSMNVEVTDKGDVPEGYKVSRKEKRNFPLILESPSPNQTSLYFCASSRRQGDEKLFFGSGTQLSVL.

There are many counts of this clonotype. The V and J genes are TRBV5-1 and TRBJ1-4; 9 bases fit TRBD1. V lost 0 bases and J lost 6; bases outside the gene matches: 0. Germline V gives CDR1 SGHRS, CDR2 YFSETQ. This CDR3 is 14 amino acids long. CDR3 bases: TGCGCCAGCAGCTTGGGGACAGGGGATGAAAAACTGTTTTTT. Translating it yields CASSLGTGDEKLFF.

Details on this clonotype: One end of the junction does not line up with germline, which may come from a read error. The chain couples TRBV29-1 to TRBJ2-1, with no clear D. The CDR3 runs 13 residues. Germline assignment: CDR1 SQVTM and CDR2 ANQGSEA. CDR3 residues: CSVVSPGYNELFF. The CDR3 DNA follows: TGCAGCGTTGTTTCCCCGGGTTACAATGAGCTGTTCTTC.

The table lists this clonotype with a few counts. This chain connects TRBV20-1 to TRBJ2-1; D is ambiguous. CDR1 and CDR2 from the germline V gene are DFQATT and SNEGSKA (reference sequence). The CDR3 has 12 residues. V lost 1 base and J lost 6, with 7 bases in between. The DNA of the CDR3 is TGCAGTGCTAGAGGAGACCTCAATGAGCAGTTCTTC. Translated: CSARGDLNEQFF.

The chain is built from TRBV29-1 and TRBJ2-5; D is uncertain. V was clipped by 4 bases and J by 4 bases, with 13 bases between them. This CDR3 has 13 amino acids. CDR1 is SQVTM, CDR2 ANQGSEA, per germline. The CDR3 region has the DNA TGCAGCGTTGGTGATCGGTGGGGAGAGACCCAGTACTTC. Amino acid sequence: CSVGDRWGETQYF.

This clonotype occurred once. Its ends do not fully match the called genes, so a read error is possible. The chain carries TRBV6-2 or TRBV6-3 and TRBJ2-5; D gene uncertain. Germline V gene sequence: CDR1 MNHEY, CDR2 SVGEGT. This CDR3 comprises 14 residues. The CDR3 region is CACSPHMDQETQYF. In nucleotides, the CDR3 is TGTGCCTGCAGTCCTCATATGGACCAAGAGACCCAGTACTTC.

The V and J genes are TRBV14 and TRBJ2-1; D is perhaps TRBD1 (6 bases). V lost 9 bases to trimming and J lost 6 bases, with 21 bases between them. CDR1 is SGHDN and CDR2 is FVKESK in the germline V gene. This CDR3 is built from 15 residues. CDR3 DNA: TGTGCCAGGGGCCCGGGTCTCGGACAGTCCAATGAGCAGTTCTTC. Translating it yields CARGPGLGQSNEQFF.